The T cell receptor beta chain under discussion was sequenced for a study of OX40 agonist ivuxolimab in advanced cancers. Across the whole study: One hepatocellular carcinoma and a couple of cutaneous melanoma patients partially responded. Notes on the study in general: Blood T cells, both CD4+ and CD8+, expanded clonally by week 6 at 0.1 to 3.0 mg/kg.

Trimming removed 1 base at V and 5 bases at J, with 9 bases between. This CDR3 has 14 amino acids. CDR1 SGHNT and CDR2 YENEEA come from the germline V gene. This table comes from immunoSEQ multiplex PCR, and its TCRdb copy is limited to in-frame clones, with some not included. The data hold 80,000 to 130,000 clones, with less than 95% observed a single time. In regard to this clone: Its cognate antigen is unknown.

The chain is built from TRBV11-3 and TRBJ2-1; either TRBD1 or TRBD2 may supply D (5 bases each). The source material was CD4+ or CD8+ T cells sorted from blood, sampled in a trial of the OX40 agonist ivuxolimab. The TCR comes from an adult with an advanced solid tumor such as melanoma, head and neck, liver or kidney cancer. The CDR3 spells CASSLGDLNNEQFF. Here the CDR3 DNA reads TGTGCCAGCAGCTTAGGGGACCTTAACAATGAGCAGTTCTTC. The full variable domain, completed using reference TRBV11-3 and TRBJ2-1, is EAGVVQSPRYKIIEKKQPVAFWCNPISGHNTLYWYLQNLGQGPELLIRYENEEAVDDSQLPKDRFSAERLKGVDSTLKIQPAELGDSAVYLCASSLGDLNNEQFFGPGTRLTVL.